The clone carrying this T cell receptor (beta chain) was recorded only once. These data belong to a study of blood T cell repertoires in COVID-19. Authors' processing steps: Quantification of nucleated cells was approximated via reference gene primer amplification. Clones were read by immunoSEQ multiplex PCR, and TCRdb kept only the in-frame ones, dropping some. V and J calls and clone size are those listed in that table; D and trimming were worked out from the DNA. In the table there are around 60,000 clones, 75% to 85% of which are singletons. Sequenced input: peripheral blood. This clonotype was sampled from a man aged 45-65 years with COVID-19, enrolled during active disease.

The CDR3 here is CASSPRQGAQTGELFF. Written as DNA, the CDR3 is TGTGCCAGCAGCCCTAGACAGGGGGCTCAAACCGGGGAGCTGTTTTTT. The rearrangement links TRBV9 to TRBJ2-2, with TRBD1 matching over 10 bases. CDR1 is SGDLS and CDR2 is YYNGEE in the germline V gene. V lost 4 bases to trimming and J lost 5 bases; unmatched junction nucleotides: 8. The CDR3 length is 16 residues.